A selection of T cell receptor beta chains follows, all from one sample in a study of T cells after yellow fever vaccination. MiXCR, run by TCRdb on the 5' RACE reads, gives a single entry per CDR3 protein. The sample has 200,000 to 300,000 distinct CDR3 sequences, roughly 13% seen once. Sequencing used CD4+ T cells sorted from PBMCs, obtained 45 days after the yellow fever booster vaccination. These receptor sequences come from a man younger than 45 who received the YFV17D yellow fever vaccine. Each CDR3 is given with its conserved first and last residue. A D gene is named only where the DNA matches it firmly. Only some rows state a clone size, as once, few, many or a class for expanded clones.

>NA|TRBJ2-7|many|TRBV12-3/TRBV12-4
CASNGKSGYEQYF
TGTGCCAGCAACGGAAAATCAGGGTACGAGCAGTACTTC
>NA|TRBJ1-4|few|TRBV5-1
CASSLDSSTNEKLFF
TGCGCCAGCAGCTTGGACAGTTCAACTAATGAAAAACTGTTTTTT
>NA|TRBJ2-2|many|TRBV12-3/TRBV12-4
CASSLGDATGELFF
TGTGCCAGCAGTTTGGGAGACGCCACCGGGGAGCTGTTTTTT
>TRBD1|TRBJ1-1|NA|TRBV20-1
CSAGGTGGSEAFF
TGCAGTGCCGGGGGGACAGGGGGCTCTGAAGCTTTCTTT
>NA|TRBJ2-5|NA|TRBV12-3/TRBV12-4
CASSFRYQETQYF
TGTGCCAGCAGTTTCCGGTACCAAGAGACCCAGTACTTC
>TRBD1|TRBJ2-5|few|TRBV9
CASSVALTGEETQYF
TGTGCCAGCAGCGTAGCTCTGACAGGGGAAGAGACCCAGTACTTC
>TRBD1|TRBJ1-5|NA|TRBV7-2
CASSQQGGETWAQHF
TGTGCCAGCAGCCAGCAGGGGGGGGAAACATGGGCCCAGCATTTT
>NA|TRBJ2-1|NA|TRBV20-1
CSARDPSDGLGVGQFF
TGCAGTGCTAGAGATCCCTCCGACGGCCTGGGAGTGGGACAGTTCTTC
>NA|TRBJ2-3|NA|TRBV20-1
CSASGLGPTDTQYF
TGCAGTGCTAGCGGTTTAGGACCAACAGATACGCAGTATTTT
>NA|TRBJ2-7|many|TRBV12-3/TRBV12-4
CASSRQAYEQYF
TGTGCCAGCAGCCGACAGGCCTACGAGCAGTACTTC
>NA|TRBJ1-4|few|TRBV7-9
CASTRGDPRSELFF
TGTGCCAGCACCCGAGGGGACCCTCGGAGTGAACTGTTTTTT
>NA|TRBJ2-1|NA|TRBV6-1
CASRYSGSHNEQFF
TGTGCCTCCCGATATAGCGGCAGTCACAATGAGCAGTTCTTC
>TRBD2|TRBJ2-2|many|TRBV14
CASSLLPGLAANTGELFF
TGTGCCAGCAGCCTGCTACCCGGACTAGCTGCGAACACCGGGGAGCTGTTTTTT
>NA|TRBJ2-3|NA|TRBV2
CASGAFSGGEIRQYF
TGTGCCAGCGGCGCCTTCTCGGGTGGGGAGATAAGGCAGTATTTT
>NA|TRBJ2-5|few|TRBV24-1
CATSDFSGGETQYF
TGTGCCACCAGTGATTTTTCAGGAGGGGAGACCCAGTACTTC
>NA|TRBJ2-1|few|TRBV5-1
CASTGPLGAYNEQFF
TGCGCCAGCACCGGTCCACTAGGGGCCTACAATGAGCAGTTCTTC
>NA|TRBJ2-5|many|TRBV6-2/TRBV6-3
CASSTPPGTWMETQYF
TGTGCCAGCAGTACTCCTCCCGGGACTTGGATGGAGACCCAGTACTTC
>TRBD2|TRBJ2-2|NA|TRBV7-9
CASSLGLQNTGELFF
TGTGCCAGCAGCTTGGGACTACAGAACACCGGGGAGCTGTTTTTT
>NA|TRBJ2-1|few|TRBV5-1
CASKRIRGSNEQFF
TGCGCCAGCAAAAGGATTAGAGGTTCAAATGAGCAGTTCTTC
>TRBD2|TRBJ2-5|NA|TRBV20-1
CSARSLAGGLGTQYF
TGCAGTGCTAGATCACTAGCGGGAGGCTTAGGGACCCAGTACTTC
>NA|TRBJ2-7|NA|TRBV10-3
CAIRGFAADYEQYF
TGTGCCATCAGGGGCTTCGCGGCCGACTATGAGCAGTACTTC
>NA|TRBJ2-2|NA|TRBV6-5
CASSYFGGVGTGELFF
TGTGCCAGCAGTTACTTCGGCGGGGTTGGCACCGGGGAGCTGTTTTTT
>NA|TRBJ1-2|few|TRBV5-6
CASSPALANYGYTF
TGTGCCAGCAGCCCGGCTCTAGCTAACTATGGCTACACCTTC
>NA|TRBJ1-1|few|TRBV9
CASSPQPGASNTEAFF
TGTGCCAGCAGCCCCCAACCAGGGGCCTCGAACACTGAAGCTTTCTTT
>TRBD1|TRBJ2-2|NA|TRBV28
CASSTGGRELFF
TGTGCCAGCAGCACAGGGGGCCGGGAGCTGTTTTTT
>TRBD2|TRBJ2-1|many|TRBV7-2
CASSDTSANNEQFF
TGTGCCAGCAGCGATACTAGCGCAAACAATGAGCAGTTCTTC
>NA|TRBJ1-2|few|TRBV11-2
CASSLDPPSRPGYGYTF
TGTGCCAGCAGCTTAGACCCCCCAAGTAGACCTGGGTATGGCTACACCTTC
>NA|TRBJ2-1|few|TRBV7-9
CASSFTLGDEQFF
TGTGCCAGCAGCTTCACCCTGGGCGATGAGCAGTTCTTC
>TRBD1|TRBJ2-7|medium-sized|TRBV5-1
CASSLDRVEQYF
TGTGCCAGCAGTTTGGACAGGGTCGAGCAGTACTTC
>NA|TRBJ2-5|few|TRBV6-6
CASCAQLKETQYF
TGTGCCAGCTGCGCACAGTTAAAAGAGACCCAGTACTTC
>NA|TRBJ2-7|NA|TRBV3-1
CASSQLSLTGSYEQYF
TGTGCCAGCAGCCAACTGTCATTGACAGGCTCCTACGAGCAGTACTTC
>NA|TRBJ2-1|once|TRBV7-3
CGSSLNLGVGYNEQFF
TGTGGCAGCAGCTTAAACTTAGGGGTGGGGTACAATGAGCAGTTCTTC
>NA|TRBJ1-1|few|TRBV29-1
CSVGRNTEAFF
TGCAGCGTTGGCAGGAACACTGAAGCTTTCTTT
>TRBD2|TRBJ2-5|many|TRBV29-1
CSVPGTSGLQETQYF
TGCAGCGTCCCCGGGACTAGCGGACTCCAAGAGACCCAGTACTTC
>TRBD2|TRBJ2-3|many|TRBV6-5
CASSSAGGRDTQYF
TGTGCCAGCAGTTCGGCGGGAGGTCGAGATACGCAGTATTTT
>NA|TRBJ2-1|few|TRBV10-3
CAIAGTQVLNEQFF
TGTGCCATCGCCGGGACCCAAGTATTGAATGAGCAGTTCTTC
>NA|TRBJ1-5|few|TRBV28
CASSSYLQPQHF
TGTGCCAGCAGTTCATACTTACAGCCCCAGCATTTT
>NA|TRBJ2-3|NA|TRBV3-1
CASSQDVVVSTQYF
TGTGCCAGCAGCCAAGATGTGGTAGTAAGCACGCAGTATTTT
>NA|TRBJ2-3|NA|TRBV10-3
CAISGSISDTQYF
TGTGCCATCAGCGGGAGCATCTCAGATACGCAGTATTTT